This TCR beta chain appears in the sequencing data of a study of shared clonotypes between healthy human individuals (TCRdb year 2020). At the level of the whole study: The cohort included a few men and a couple of women between 18 and 49 years of age. To estimate repertoire size and how much clonotype sharing occurs between individuals, the study deeply sequenced the blood TCR repertoires of five healthy adults. Libraries were prepared and TCR repertoires were sequenced by different laboratories using diverse techniques, in order to increase sequencing depth and limit assay-specific biases. Per donor, leukapheresis produced somewhere between about 0.9 and 9.5 billion PBMCs.

Spanning cysteine to phenylalanine, the CDR3 consists of 13 amino acids. Only the CDR3 region is kept as DNA, spanning 39 bases read in frame from base 1. CDR1 SNHLY and CDR2 FYNNEI were looked up in the germline V gene. V is reduced by 4 bases and J by 4 bases, leaving a spacing of 8 bases between them. What the work shows at the level of the full study, not this receptor alone: The genetic and exposure-history diversity represented was limited by the small number of donors. Sampling was restricted to blood, and TCR repertoires in tissue are likely to differ from TCR repertoires in blood. Pairwise subsampling indicated that sequencing depth was expected to affect the degree of clonotype sharing among donors.

The donors were healthy, HIV-negative adults who had no recently reported acute infections or vaccinations. Only Caucasian adults living in Nashville, Tennessee, USA were represented among the donors. In the unsorted samples, 85 million to 100 million PBMCs were counted, and genomic DNA was extracted using the QIAamp DNA Blood Mini kit. After blood collection by leukapheresis, PBMCs were isolated using Ficoll-Histopaque density gradient centrifugation and then cryopreserved in the vapor phase of liquid nitrogen. Using the deep immunoSEQ assay, multiplex PCR amplified TCR CDR3 regions from genomic DNA. Extracted genomic DNA from each cell subset was spread evenly across all wells of several immunoSEQ 96-well plates, with each plate serving as a replicate. For unsorted PBMC, about 300 ng genomic DNA, equal to about 29,000 T cell genomes, was loaded into each replicate PCR. Genomic DNA from unsorted PBMC was sequenced over ten immunoSEQ deep assay plates. The purified libraries were quantified using a Qubit 3.0 fluorometer, sized with a Bioanalyzer 2100, and then quantified again using the KAPA Library Quantification kit. Every immunoSEQ 96-well plate was sequenced on a separate single-read 150-cycle Illumina NextSeq 550 flow cell. Concerning the study's data processing: Because only junctional sequences without quality scores were contained in the immunoSEQ output, filtering matching that applied to full-length reads could not be performed. Sequences were annotated with PyIR, a Python wrapper for IgBLAST v1.9, using IMGT germline references to assign V/J genes and CDR3. Reads with weak V/J assignments (E-value above 1e-6), missing CDR3, stop codons, out-of-frame junctions, or ambiguous translated residues were removed. V3J clonotypes were defined as sequences sharing an identical inferred V gene, J gene, and CDR3 amino acid sequence. Percentage overlap between repertoires was computed as shared unique clonotypes divided by the size of the smaller repertoire. RTK rarefaction, the Chao1 estimator, and Recon v2.1 estimates of unobserved clonotypes were used to assess repertoire richness. Not all clones reach the TCRdb copy of this immuneACCESS table, which keeps in-frame sequences only. Checked studies attribute under half of the gap to unresolved V genes and leave the rest unexplained. The V and J calls and clone size come from that table; D and trimming were worked out from the DNA. Here the sample has roughly 95,000 clones; about 45% occur a single time. The ten biggest clones cover about 15% of the sample.

In this sample, this clone turned up many times. No antigen is known for it. The input lacks base qualities; no much larger clone sits a single base away. Recombination joined TRBV2 with TRBJ1-5, with an unclear D gene assignment. The sequence was obtained from a woman aged 40-49 years in good health. Some clones in this sample may be carry-over from other donors' samples. The specimen was PBMCs. The bases read TGTGCCAGCAGTGCGGGTTTGAATCAGCCCCAGCATTTT. It translates as CASSAGLNQPQHF. Reference TRBV2 and TRBJ1-5 proteins supply the regions before and after the CDR3; the full variable domain is: EPEVTQTPSHQVTQMGQEVILRCVPISNHLYFYWYRQILGQKVEFLVSFYNNEISEKSEIFDDQFSVERPDGSNFTLKIRSTKLEDSAMYFCASSAGLNQPQHFGDGTRLSIL.